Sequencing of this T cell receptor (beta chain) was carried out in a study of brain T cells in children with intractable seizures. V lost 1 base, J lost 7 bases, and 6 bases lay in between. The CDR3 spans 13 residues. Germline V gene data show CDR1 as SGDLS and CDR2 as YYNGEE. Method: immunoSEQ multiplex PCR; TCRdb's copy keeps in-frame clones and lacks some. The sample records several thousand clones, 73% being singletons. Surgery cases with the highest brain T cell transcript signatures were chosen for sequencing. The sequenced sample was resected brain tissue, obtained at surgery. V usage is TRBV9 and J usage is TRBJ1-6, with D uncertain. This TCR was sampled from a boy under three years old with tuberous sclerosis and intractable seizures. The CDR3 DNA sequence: TGTGCCAGCAGCGTACTAGAAAATTCACCCCTCCACTTT. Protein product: CASSVLENSPLHF.